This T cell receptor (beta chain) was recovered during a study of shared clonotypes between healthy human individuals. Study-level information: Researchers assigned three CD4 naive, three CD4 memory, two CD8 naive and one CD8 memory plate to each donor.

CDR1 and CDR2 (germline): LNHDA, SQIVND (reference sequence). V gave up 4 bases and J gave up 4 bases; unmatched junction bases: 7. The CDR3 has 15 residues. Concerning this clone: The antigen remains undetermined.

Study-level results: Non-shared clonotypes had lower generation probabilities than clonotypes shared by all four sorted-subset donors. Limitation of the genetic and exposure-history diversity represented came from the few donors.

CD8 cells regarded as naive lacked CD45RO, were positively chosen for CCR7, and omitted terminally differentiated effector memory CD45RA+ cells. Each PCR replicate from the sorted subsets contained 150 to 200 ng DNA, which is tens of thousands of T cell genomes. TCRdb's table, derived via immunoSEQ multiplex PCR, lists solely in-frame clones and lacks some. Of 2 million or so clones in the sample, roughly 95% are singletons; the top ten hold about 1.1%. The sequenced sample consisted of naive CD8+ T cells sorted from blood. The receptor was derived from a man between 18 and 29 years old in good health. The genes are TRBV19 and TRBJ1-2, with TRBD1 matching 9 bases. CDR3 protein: CASSKTGGVFYGYTF. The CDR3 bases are TGTGCCAGTAGTAAGACAGGGGGTGTTTTCTATGGCTACACCTTC.